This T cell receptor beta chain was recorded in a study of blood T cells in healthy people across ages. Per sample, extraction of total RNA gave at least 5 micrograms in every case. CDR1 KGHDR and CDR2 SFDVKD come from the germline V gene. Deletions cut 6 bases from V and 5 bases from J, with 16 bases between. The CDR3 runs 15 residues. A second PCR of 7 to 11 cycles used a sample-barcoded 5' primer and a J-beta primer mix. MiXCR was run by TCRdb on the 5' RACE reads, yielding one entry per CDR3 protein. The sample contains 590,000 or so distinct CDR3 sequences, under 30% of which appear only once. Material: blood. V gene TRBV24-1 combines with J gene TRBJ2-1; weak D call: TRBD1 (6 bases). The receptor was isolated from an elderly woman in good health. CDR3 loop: CATSQGITANNEQFF. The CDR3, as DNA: TGTGCCACCAGTCAGGGGATCACCGCTAACAATGAGCAGTTCTTC.